A single sample is the source of the 20 T cell receptor beta chains below, sequenced in a study of T cell responses to AZD1222 COVID-19 vaccine (dated by TCRdb to the early 2020s). The protocol used for the library was the immunoSEQ multiplex PCR assay. TCRdb re-hosts the immuneACCESS table, in-frame sequences only. Its copies lack some clones; in the studies checked, an unresolved V gene accounts for under half of them, and the cause for the rest is not known. The table for this sample lists 84,000 or so clones; 70% to 90% of them were counted only once. Approximately 1.6% of the sample lies in the top ten. This specimen's time point label, per the study, means: baseline before first vaccination. This sample comprised peripheral blood, obtained on day 0 of AZD1222 vaccination. These receptors were obtained from an adult in good health.

The chain is built from TRBV27 and TRBJ1-2, with D tentatively TRBD1 (5 bases). In germline, CDR1 is MNHEY, CDR2 SMNVEV (reference sequence). The CDR3 length is 13 residues. The V end lost 6 bases, the J end lost 3 bases, and 11 bases lay between the germline ends. Here the CDR3 DNA reads TGTGCCAGCAGCGGGGGGGAGTACTATGGCTACACCTTC. Amino acids: CASSGGEYYGYTF.

This clone was seen more than once but under ten times. This chain connects TRBV7-9 to TRBJ2-2, with D tentatively TRBD1 or TRBD2 (6 bases each). Germline V lookup: CDR1 SEHNR, CDR2 FQNEAQ (reference sequence). V dropped 5 bases and J dropped 4 bases, with 14 bases sitting between them. The CDR3 is 15 amino acids. This chain's CDR3 is CASSRVGGRTGELFF. For the CDR3, the DNA is TGTGCCAGCAGCCGCGTGGGGGGCCGCACCGGGGAGCTGTTTTTT.

The chain joins TRBV15 to TRBJ1-4, with D possibly matching TRBD1 (6 bases). Per germline, CDR1 LNHNV and CDR2 YYDKDF (reference sequence). The CDR3 is 14 amino acids. Between the trimmed V and J ends, which lost 1 base and 5 bases, there was a span of 8 bases. DNA of the CDR3: TGTGCCACCAGCAGAGGCGGGGGCAATGAAAAACTGTTTTTT. This translates into CATSRGGGNEKLFF.

V is TRBV7-3 and J is TRBJ2-7; weak D call: TRBD2 (6 bases). The CDR3 length is 15 residues. V dropped 2 bases and J dropped 4 bases, with 15 bases sitting between them. Per the germline V gene, CDR1 is SGHTA and CDR2 is FQGTGA. The CDR3 nucleotides are TGTGCCAGCAGCTTAGGGGTCGGGAGTCCTTACGAGCAGTACTTC. Residues: CASSLGVGSPYEQYF.

The V and J genes are TRBV4-3 and TRBJ2-1; 9 bases line up with TRBD2. The CDR3 is made up of 16 amino acids. The trim removed 4 bases at V and 6 bases at J, leaving 10 bases unmatched. Germline V gene sequence: CDR1 LGHNA, CDR2 YSLEER. CDR3 protein: CASSPLGIAGVNEQFF. The CDR3 DNA sequence: TGCGCCAGCAGCCCCCTTGGGATAGCGGGAGTCAATGAGCAGTTCTTC.

The V gene is TRBV20-1, the J gene TRBJ2-1; maybe TRBD2 (6 bases). The CDR3 length is 14 residues. V shed 3 bases and J shed 6 bases, with 15 bases lying between them. The germline V gene has CDR1 DFQATT and CDR2 SNEGSKA (reference sequence). The CDR3 spells CSASSLAVLNEQFF. CDR3 coding DNA: TGCAGTGCTAGTTCCTTAGCGGTCCTCAATGAGCAGTTCTTC.

This clone came up a few times. The chain combines TRBV7-8 with TRBJ2-1; 11 nucleotides agree with TRBD2. This CDR3 comprises 17 residues. V lost 5 bases to trimming and J lost 2 bases; unmatched junction nucleotides: 8. Germline assignment: CDR1 SGHVS and CDR2 FQNEAQ. The CDR3 nucleotides read TGTGCCAGCAGCGCCGGCCTTAGCGGGAGGGCCTACAATGAGCAGTTCTTC. Protein sequence: CASSAGLSGRAYNEQFF.

The genes are TRBV12-3 or TRBV12-4 and TRBJ1-1, with a weak D call TRBD1 (5 bases). Trimming shortened V by 2 bases and J by 5 bases, and 9 bases separated the two germline ends. This CDR3 spans 13 amino acids. CDR3 DNA sequence: TGTGCCAGCAGTTTAAGGGCAGGGACTGAAGCTTTCTTT. Residues: CASSLRAGTEAFF.

The genes are TRBV4-3 and TRBJ1-5, with D maybe TRBD1 (5 bases). The V gene lost 1 base and the J gene lost 7 bases, with 11 bases spanning the gap. CDR1 and CDR2 (germline): LGHNA, YSLEER. There are 14 residues in the CDR3. DNA of the CDR3: TGCGCCAGCAGCCAAGGAACTCAGGGACAGCCCCAGCATTTT. Translated, it gives CASSQGTQGQPQHF.

This chain links TRBV13 with TRBJ2-5, with D unclear. Per germline, CDR1 PRHDT and CDR2 FYEKMQ (reference sequence). CDR3 length: 12 amino acids. V gave up 2 bases and J gave up 4 bases, with 5 bases separating them. CDR3 sequence reads: CASSLNGETQYF. The CDR3 DNA is TGTGCCAGCAGCTTAAACGGAGAGACCCAGTACTTC.

The V and J genes are TRBV5-6 and TRBJ1-1, with D possibly being TRBD1 (6 bases). V lost 10 bases, J lost 0 bases, and 10 bases lay in between. The CDR3 has 12 residues. Germline values: CDR1 SGHDT, CDR2 YYEEEE. The CDR3 DNA reads as TGTGCCTATGGGACATTGAACACTGAAGCTTTCTTT. This codes for CAYGTLNTEAFF.

The V and J genes are TRBV27 and TRBJ2-3; TRBD2 is a possible D gene (6 bases). The CDR3 runs to 18 residues. V shed 0 bases and J shed 4 bases, with 20 bases lying between them. Looked up from germline, CDR1 is MNHEY and CDR2 is SMNVEV (reference sequence). CDR3 sequence reads: CASSLSPRRLGWADTQYF. The CDR3 DNA is TGTGCCAGCAGTTTATCCCCCAGGAGACTAGGGTGGGCAGATACGCAGTATTTT.

The chain recombines TRBV5-1 with TRBJ2-1; 12 bases map to TRBD2. Germline CDR1 reads SGHRS; CDR2 reads YFSETQ. The ends lost 1 base at V and 7 bases at J; junction bases unmatched: 3. The CDR3 is 15 residues long. Here the CDR3 DNA reads TGCGCCAGCAGCTTGTCTGGGACTAGCGGGAATGAGCAGTTCTTC. Protein sequence: CASSLSGTSGNEQFF.

The genes are TRBV7-3 and TRBJ2-1; 10 bases agree with TRBD2. Germline assignment: CDR1 SGHTA and CDR2 FQGTGA. Trimming cost V 5 bases and J 2 bases; bases outside gene matches: 3. This CDR3 contains 15 residues. The CDR3 sequence is CASSPAGGPYNEQFF. CDR3 bases: TGTGCCAGCAGCCCAGCGGGAGGGCCCTACAATGAGCAGTTCTTC.

The chain couples TRBV9 to TRBJ2-4; the D is unclear. The CDR3 runs to 16 residues. Germline CDR1 is SGDLS and CDR2 is YYNGEE. V lost 3 bases, J lost 0 bases, and 13 bases lay in between. The CDR3 DNA follows: TGTGCCAGCAGCGCCTCGGATACCCTAGCCAAAAACATTCAGTACTTC. It codes for CASSASDTLAKNIQYF.

The CDR3 reads CACREGYEQYF. As DNA, the CDR3 is TGTGCCTGTCGGGAGGGATACGAGCAGTACTTC. The chain links TRBV30 to TRBJ2-7; 8 bases match TRBD2. Germline loops: CDR1 GTSNPN, CDR2 SVGIG (reference sequence). The junction had 2 bases not matched to a gene; V was cut back by 6 bases and J by 4 bases. The CDR3 runs 11 residues.

This chain joins TRBV5-1 and TRBJ2-1; 7 bases match TRBD1. Trimming cost V 0 bases and J 3 bases; bases outside gene matches: 6. This CDR3 is 16 amino acids long. Germline lookup yields CDR1 SGHRS and CDR2 YFSETQ. CDR3 in DNA: TGCGCCAGCAGCTTGGCCGGGTCAGGGGGCTACAATGAGCAGTTCTTC. This gives the protein CASSLAGSGGYNEQFF.

The V and J genes are TRBV4-3 and TRBJ1-1; D possibly corresponds to TRBD1 (5 bases). CDR1 is LGHNA, CDR2 YSLEER, per germline. Trimming took off 11 bases at V and 2 bases at J, with 15 bases between the two ends. CDR3 size: 13 residues. The CDR3 DNA sequence: TGCGCCTCCAGAGACAGACCTAACACTGAAGCTTTCTTT. This gives the protein CASRDRPNTEAFF.

This clone was detected a few times. CDR3 bases: TGTGCCAGCAGCGAACAGGGAGAAGATGGCTACACCTTC. The encoded protein is CASSEQGEDGYTF. The V gene is TRBV3-1 (or the pseudogene TRBV3-2), the J gene TRBJ1-2; D is possibly TRBD1 (6 bases). Germline CDR1 is LGHDT and CDR2 is YNNKEL (reference sequence). CDR3 length: 13 residues. V lost 5 bases, J lost 6 bases, and 13 bases lay in between.

The V gene is TRBV4-3, the J gene TRBJ2-1; no clear D. CDR1 LGHNA and CDR2 YSLEER come from the germline V gene. V lost 3 bases and J 2 bases, leaving 11 bases between the germline ends. The CDR3 sequence is 15 residues long. In DNA, the CDR3 is TGCGCCAGCAGCCAGACCCGGACCCCCTACAATGAGCAGTTCTTC. Translation: CASSQTRTPYNEQFF.